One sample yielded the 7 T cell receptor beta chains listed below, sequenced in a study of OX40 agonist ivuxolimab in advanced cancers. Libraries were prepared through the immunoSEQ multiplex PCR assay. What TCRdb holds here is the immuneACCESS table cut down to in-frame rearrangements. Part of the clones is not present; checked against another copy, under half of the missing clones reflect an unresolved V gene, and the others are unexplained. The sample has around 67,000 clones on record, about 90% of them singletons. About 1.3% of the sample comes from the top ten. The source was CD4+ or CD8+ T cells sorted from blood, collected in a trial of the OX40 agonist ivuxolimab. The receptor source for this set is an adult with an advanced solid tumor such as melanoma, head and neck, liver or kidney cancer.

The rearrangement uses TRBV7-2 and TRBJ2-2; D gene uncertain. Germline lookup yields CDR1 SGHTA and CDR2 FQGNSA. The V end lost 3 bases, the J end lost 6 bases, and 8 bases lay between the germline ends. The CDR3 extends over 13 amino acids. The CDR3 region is CASSFMGSGELFF. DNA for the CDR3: TGTGCCAGCAGCTTCATGGGTTCCGGGGAGCTGTTTTTT.

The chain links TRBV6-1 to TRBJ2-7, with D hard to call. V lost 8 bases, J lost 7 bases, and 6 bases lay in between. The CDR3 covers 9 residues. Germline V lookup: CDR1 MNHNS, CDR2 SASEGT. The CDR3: CASGREQYF. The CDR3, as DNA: TGTGCCAGCGGTAGAGAGCAGTACTTC.

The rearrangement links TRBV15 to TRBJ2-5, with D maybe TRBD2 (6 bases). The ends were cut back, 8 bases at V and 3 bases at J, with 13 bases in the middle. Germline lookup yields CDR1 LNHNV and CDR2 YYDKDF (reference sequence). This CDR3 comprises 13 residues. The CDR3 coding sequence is TGTGCCACCGGAGGGACGGTGAAAGAGACCCAGTACTTC. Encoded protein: CATGGTVKETQYF. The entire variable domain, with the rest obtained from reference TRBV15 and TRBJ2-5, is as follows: DAMVIQNPRYQVTQFGKPVTLSCSQTLNHNVMYWYQQKSSQAPKLLFHYYDKDFNNEADTPDNFQSRRPNTSFCFLDIRSPGLGDTAMYLCATGGTVKETQYFGPGTRLLVL.

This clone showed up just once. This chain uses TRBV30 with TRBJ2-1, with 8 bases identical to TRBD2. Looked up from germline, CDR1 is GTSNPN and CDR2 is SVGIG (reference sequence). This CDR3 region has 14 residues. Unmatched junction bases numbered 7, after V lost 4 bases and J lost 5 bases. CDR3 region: CAWITGTSHNEQFF. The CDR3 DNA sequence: TGTGCCTGGATCACCGGGACTAGTCACAATGAGCAGTTCTTC.

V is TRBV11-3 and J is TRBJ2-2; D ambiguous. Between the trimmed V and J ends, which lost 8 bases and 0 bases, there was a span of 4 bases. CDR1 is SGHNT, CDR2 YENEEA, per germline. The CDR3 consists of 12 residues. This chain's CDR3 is CASQANTGELFF. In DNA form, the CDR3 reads TGTGCCAGCCAGGCGAACACCGGGGAGCTGTTTTTT.

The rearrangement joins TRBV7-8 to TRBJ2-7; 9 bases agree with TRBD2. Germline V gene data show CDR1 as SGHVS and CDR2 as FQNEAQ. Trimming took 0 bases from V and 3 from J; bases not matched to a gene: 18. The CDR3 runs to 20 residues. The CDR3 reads CASSLALNLGDSGRNYEQYF. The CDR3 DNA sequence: TGTGCCAGCAGCTTAGCCCTAAATTTAGGGGATAGCGGGAGAAACTACGAGCAGTACTTC.

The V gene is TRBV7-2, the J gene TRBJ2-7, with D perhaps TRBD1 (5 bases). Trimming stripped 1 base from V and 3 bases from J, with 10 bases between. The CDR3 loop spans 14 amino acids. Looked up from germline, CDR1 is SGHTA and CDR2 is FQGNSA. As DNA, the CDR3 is TGTGCCAGCAGCTTAGACAGGTGGGGCTACGAGCAGTACTTC. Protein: CASSLDRWGYEQYF.